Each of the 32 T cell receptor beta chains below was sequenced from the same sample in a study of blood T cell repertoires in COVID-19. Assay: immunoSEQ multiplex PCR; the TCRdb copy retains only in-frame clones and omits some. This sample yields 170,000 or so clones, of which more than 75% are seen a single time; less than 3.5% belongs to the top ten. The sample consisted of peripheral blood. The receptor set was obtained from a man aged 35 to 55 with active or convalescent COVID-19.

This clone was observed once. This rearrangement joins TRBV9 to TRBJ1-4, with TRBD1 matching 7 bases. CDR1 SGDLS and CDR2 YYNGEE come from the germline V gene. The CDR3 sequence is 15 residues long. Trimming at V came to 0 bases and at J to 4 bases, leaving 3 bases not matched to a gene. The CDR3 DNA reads TGTGCCAGCAGCGTAGGTCCAGGGGGTAATGAAAAACTGTTTTTT. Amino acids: CASSVGPGGNEKLFF.

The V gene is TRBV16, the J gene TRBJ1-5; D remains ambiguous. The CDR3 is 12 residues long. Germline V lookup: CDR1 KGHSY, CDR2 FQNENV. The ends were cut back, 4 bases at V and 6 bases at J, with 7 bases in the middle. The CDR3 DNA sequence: TGTGCCAGCAGCCCTTACAGTCAGCCCCAGCATTTT. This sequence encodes CASSPYSQPQHF.

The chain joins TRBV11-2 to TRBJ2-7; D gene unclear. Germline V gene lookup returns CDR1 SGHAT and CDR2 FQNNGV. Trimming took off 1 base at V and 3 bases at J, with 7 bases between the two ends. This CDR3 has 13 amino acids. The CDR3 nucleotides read TGTGCCAGCAGCTTAGGTACTAACTACGAGCAGTACTTC. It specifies CASSLGTNYEQYF.

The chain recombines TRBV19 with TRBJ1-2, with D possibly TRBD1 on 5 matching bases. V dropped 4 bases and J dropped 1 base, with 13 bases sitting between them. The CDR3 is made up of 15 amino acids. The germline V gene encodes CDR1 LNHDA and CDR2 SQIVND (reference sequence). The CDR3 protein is CASSKRRGDNYGYTF. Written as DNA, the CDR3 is TGTGCCAGTAGTAAGCGGCGGGGGGATAACTATGGCTACACCTTC.

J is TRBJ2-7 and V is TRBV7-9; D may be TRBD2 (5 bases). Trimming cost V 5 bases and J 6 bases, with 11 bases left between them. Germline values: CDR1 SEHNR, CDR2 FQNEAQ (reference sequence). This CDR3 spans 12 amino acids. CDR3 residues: CASSQLGGEQYF. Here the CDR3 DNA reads TGTGCCAGCAGCCAACTAGGAGGCGAGCAGTACTTC.

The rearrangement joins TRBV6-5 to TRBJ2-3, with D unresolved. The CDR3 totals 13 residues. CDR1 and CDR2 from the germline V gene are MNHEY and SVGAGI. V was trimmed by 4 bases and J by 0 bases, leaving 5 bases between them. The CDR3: CASSSQSTDTQYF. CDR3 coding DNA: TGTGCCAGCAGTTCACAGAGCACAGATACGCAGTATTTT.

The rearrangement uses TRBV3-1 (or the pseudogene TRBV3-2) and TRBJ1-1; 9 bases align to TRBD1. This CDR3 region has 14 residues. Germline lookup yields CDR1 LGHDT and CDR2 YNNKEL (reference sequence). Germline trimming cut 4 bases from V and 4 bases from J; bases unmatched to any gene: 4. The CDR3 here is CASSLGQGLTEAFF. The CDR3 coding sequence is TGTGCCAGCAGCCTGGGACAGGGACTCACTGAAGCTTTCTTT.

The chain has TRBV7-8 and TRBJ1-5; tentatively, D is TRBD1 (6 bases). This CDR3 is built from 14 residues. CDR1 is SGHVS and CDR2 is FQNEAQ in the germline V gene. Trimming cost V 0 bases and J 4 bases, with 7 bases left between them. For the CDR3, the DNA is TGTGCCAGCAGCTTAGCGGACAGTAATCAGCCCCAGCATTTT. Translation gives CASSLADSNQPQHF.

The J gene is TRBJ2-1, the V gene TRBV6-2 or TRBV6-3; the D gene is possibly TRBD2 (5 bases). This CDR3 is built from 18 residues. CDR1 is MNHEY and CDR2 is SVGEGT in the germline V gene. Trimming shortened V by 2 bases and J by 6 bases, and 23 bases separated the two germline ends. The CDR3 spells CASSYRSAGLLSGNEQFF. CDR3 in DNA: TGTGCCAGCAGTTACAGAAGTGCGGGCCTTCTCTCCGGCAATGAGCAGTTCTTC.

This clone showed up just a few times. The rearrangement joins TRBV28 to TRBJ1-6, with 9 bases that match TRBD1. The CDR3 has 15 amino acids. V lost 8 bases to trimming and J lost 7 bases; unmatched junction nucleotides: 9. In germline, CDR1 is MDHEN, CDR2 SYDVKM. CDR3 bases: TGTGCCAGCCTTTTAACAGGGGGCGGGAATTCACCCCTCCACTTT. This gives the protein CASLLTGGGNSPLHF.

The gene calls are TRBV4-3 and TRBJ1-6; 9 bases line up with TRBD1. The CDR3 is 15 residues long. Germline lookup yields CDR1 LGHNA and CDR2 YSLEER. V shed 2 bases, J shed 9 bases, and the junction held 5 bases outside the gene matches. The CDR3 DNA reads TGCGCCAGCAGCCAATCGGGGACAGGGTTTTCACCCCTCCACTTT. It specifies CASSQSGTGFSPLHF.

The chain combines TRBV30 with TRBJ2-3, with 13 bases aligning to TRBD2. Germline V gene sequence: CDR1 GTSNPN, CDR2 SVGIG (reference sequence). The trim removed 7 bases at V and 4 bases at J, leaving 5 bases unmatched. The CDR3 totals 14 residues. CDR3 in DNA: TGTGCCTCTCAGGGACTAGCGGGGCCAGATACGCAGTATTTT. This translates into CASQGLAGPDTQYF.

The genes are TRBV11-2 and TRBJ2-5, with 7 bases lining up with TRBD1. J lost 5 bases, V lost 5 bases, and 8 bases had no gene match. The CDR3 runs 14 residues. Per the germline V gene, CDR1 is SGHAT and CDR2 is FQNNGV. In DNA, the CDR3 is TGTGCCAGCAGCCCGACAGGGTTTGATGAGACCCAGTACTTC. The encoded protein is CASSPTGFDETQYF.

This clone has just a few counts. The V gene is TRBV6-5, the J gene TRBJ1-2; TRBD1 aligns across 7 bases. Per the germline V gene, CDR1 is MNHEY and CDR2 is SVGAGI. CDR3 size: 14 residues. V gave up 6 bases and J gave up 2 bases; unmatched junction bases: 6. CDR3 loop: CASRDRAWNYGYTF. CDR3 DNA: TGTGCCAGCAGAGACAGGGCCTGGAACTATGGCTACACCTTC.

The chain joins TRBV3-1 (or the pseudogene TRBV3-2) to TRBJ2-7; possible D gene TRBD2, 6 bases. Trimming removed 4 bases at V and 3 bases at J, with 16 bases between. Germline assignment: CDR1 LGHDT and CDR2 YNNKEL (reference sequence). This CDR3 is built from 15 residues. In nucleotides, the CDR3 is TGTGCCAGCAGCCGGCTGGCGGGGAATTACTACGAGCAGTACTTC. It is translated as CASSRLAGNYYEQYF.

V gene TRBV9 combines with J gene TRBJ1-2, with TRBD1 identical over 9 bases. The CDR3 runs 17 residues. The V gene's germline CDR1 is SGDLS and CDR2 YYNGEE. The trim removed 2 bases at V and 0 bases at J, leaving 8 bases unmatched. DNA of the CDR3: TGTGCCAGCAGCGTTTCGGGACAGGGCCACGCTAACTATGGCTACACCTTC. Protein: CASSVSGQGHANYGYTF.

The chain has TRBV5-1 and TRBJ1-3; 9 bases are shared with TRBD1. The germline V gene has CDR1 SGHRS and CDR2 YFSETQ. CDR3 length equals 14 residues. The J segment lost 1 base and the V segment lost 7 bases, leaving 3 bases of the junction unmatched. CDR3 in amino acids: CASLGTGSGNTIYF. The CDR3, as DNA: TGCGCCAGCCTCGGGACAGGGTCTGGAAACACCATATATTTT.

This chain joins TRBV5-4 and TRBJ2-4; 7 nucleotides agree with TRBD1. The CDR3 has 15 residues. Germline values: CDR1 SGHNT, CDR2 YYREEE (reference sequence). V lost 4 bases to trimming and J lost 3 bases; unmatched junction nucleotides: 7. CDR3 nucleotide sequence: TGTGCCAGCAGCGAAGGGACAGCTTTCAAAAACATTCAGTACTTC. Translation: CASSEGTAFKNIQYF. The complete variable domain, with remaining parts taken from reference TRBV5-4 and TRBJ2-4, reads ETGVTQSPTHLIKTRGQQVTLRCSSQSGHNTVSWYQQALGQGPQFIFQYYREEENGRGNFPPRFSGLQFPNYSSELNVNALELDDSALYLCASSEGTAFKNIQYFGAGTRLSVL.

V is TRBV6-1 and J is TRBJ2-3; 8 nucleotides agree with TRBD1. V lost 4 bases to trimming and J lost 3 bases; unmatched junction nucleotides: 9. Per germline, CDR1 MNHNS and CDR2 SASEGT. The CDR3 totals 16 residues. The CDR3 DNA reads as TGTGCCAGCAGTGGCCGCCGGAGACAGGGGACAGATACGCAGTATTTT. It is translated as CASSGRRRQGTDTQYF.

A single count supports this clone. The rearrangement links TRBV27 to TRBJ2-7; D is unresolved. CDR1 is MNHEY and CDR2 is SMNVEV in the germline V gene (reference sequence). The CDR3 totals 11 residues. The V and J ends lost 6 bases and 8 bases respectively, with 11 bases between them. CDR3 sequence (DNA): TGTGCCAGCAGGTATTCAAGCCAGCAGTACTTC. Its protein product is CASRYSSQQYF.

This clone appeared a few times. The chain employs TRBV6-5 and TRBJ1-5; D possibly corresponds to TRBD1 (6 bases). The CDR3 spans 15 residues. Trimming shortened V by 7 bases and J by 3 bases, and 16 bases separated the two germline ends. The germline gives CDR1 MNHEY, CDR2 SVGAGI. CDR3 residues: CASNRDGQPNQPQHF. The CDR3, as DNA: TGTGCCAGCAATAGGGATGGACAGCCCAATCAGCCCCAGCATTTT.

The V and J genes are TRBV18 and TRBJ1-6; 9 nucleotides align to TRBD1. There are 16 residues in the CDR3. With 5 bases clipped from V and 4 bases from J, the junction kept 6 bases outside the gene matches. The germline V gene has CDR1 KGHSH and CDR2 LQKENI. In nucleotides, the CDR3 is TGTGCCAGCTCATCTGACAGGGGGAAGTATAATTCACCCCTCCACTTT. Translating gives CASSSDRGKYNSPLHF.

The CDR3 protein is CASRNRVTNEKLFF. CDR3 bases: TGTGCCAGCAGAAACAGGGTGACTAATGAAAAACTGTTTTTT. The chain recombines TRBV7-2 with TRBJ1-4, with TRBD1 as a possible D gene (6 bases). Germline V gene data show CDR1 as SGHTA and CDR2 as FQGNSA. Trimming took 6 bases from V and 2 from J, leaving 10 bases between them. The CDR3 spans 14 residues.

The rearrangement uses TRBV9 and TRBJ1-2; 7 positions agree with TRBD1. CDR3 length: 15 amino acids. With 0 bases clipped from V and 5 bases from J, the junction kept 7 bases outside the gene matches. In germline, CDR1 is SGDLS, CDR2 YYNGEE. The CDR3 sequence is CASSVAIGTEYGYTF. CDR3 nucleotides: TGTGCCAGCAGCGTAGCTATTGGGACAGAGTATGGCTACACCTTC.

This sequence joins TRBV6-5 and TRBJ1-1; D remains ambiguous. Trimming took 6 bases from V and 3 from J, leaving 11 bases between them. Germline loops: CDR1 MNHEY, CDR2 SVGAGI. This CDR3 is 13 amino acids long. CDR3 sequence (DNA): TGTGCCAGCAGCTCGTCAGGTTACACTGAAGCTTTCTTT. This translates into CASSSSGYTEAFF.

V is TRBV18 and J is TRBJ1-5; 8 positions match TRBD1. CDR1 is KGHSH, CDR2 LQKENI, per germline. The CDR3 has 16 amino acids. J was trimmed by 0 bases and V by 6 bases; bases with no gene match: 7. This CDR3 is CASSETGVVSNQPQHF. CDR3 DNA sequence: TGTGCCAGCTCTGAGACAGGGGTCGTTAGCAATCAGCCCCAGCATTTT.

The CDR3 nucleotides read TGTGCCACCAGCAGAGTGGGGACTAGCGGCAGCAATGAGCAGTTCTTC. It codes for CATSRVGTSGSNEQFF. The V gene is TRBV15, the J gene TRBJ2-1; 11 nucleotides match TRBD2. In germline, CDR1 is LNHNV, CDR2 YYDKDF (reference sequence). V lost 1 base and J lost 6; bases outside the gene matches: 5. The CDR3 covers 16 residues.

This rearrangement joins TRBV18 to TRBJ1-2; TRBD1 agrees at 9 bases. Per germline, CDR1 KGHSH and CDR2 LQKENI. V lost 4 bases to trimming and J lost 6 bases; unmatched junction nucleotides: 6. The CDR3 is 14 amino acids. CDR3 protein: CASSRLTGGDGYTF. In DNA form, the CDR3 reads TGTGCCAGCTCACGATTGACAGGGGGGGATGGCTACACCTTC.

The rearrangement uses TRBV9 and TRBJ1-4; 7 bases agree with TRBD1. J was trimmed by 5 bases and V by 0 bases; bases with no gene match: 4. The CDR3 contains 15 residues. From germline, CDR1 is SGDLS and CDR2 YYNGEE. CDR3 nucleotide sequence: TGTGCCAGCAGCGTAGAGGGGGCCTACAATGAAAAACTGTTTTTT. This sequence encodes CASSVEGAYNEKLFF.

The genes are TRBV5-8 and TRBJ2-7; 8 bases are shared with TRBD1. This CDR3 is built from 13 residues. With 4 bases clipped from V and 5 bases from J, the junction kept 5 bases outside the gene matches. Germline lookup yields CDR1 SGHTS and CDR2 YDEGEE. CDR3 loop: CASSPLDRDEQYF. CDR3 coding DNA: TGTGCCAGCAGCCCCTTGGACAGGGACGAGCAGTACTTC.

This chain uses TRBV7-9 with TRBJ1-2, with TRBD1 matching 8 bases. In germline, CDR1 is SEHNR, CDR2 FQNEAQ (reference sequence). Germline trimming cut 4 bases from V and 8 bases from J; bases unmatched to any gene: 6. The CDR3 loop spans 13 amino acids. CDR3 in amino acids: CASSSATGEGYTF. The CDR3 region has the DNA TGTGCCAGCAGCTCAGCGACAGGGGAGGGCTACACCTTC.

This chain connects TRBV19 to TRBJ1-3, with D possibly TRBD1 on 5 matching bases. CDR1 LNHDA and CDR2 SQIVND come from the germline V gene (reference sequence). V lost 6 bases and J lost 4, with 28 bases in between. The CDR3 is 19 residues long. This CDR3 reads CASSILTDPQGAPGNTIYF. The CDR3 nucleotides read TGTGCCAGTAGCATACTTACGGATCCGCAGGGTGCGCCAGGAAACACCATATATTTT.